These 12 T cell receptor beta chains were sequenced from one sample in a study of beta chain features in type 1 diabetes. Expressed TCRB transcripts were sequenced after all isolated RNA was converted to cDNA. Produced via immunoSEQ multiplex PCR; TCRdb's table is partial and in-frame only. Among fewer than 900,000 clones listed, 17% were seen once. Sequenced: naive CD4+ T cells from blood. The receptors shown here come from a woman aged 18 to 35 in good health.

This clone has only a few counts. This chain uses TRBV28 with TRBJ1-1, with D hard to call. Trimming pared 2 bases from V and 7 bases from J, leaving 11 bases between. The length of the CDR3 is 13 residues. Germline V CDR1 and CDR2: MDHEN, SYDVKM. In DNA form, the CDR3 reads TGTGCCAGCAGTTTACCCCCGCACCGTGAAGCTTTCTTT. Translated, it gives CASSLPPHREAFF. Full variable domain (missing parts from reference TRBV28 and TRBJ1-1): DVKVTQSSRYLVKRTGEKVFLECVQDMDHENMFWYRQDPGLGLRLIYFSYDVKMKEKGDIPEGYSVSREKKERFSLILESASTNQTSMYLCASSLPPHREAFFGQGTRLTVV.

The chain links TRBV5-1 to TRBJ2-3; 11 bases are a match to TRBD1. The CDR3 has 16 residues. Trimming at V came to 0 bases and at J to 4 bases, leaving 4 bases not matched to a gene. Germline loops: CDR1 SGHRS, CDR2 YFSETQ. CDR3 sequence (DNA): TGCGCCAGCAGCTTGGGGACAGGGGGCTACTCAGATACGCAGTATTTT. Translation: CASSLGTGGYSDTQYF.

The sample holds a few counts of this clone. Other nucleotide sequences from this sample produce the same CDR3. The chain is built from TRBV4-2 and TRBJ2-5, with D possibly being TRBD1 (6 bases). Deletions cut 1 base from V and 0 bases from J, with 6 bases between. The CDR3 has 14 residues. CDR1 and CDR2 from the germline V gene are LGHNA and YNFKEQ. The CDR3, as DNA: TGTGCCAGCAGCCAAGGGACAGACCAAGAGACCCAGTACTTC. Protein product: CASSQGTDQETQYF.

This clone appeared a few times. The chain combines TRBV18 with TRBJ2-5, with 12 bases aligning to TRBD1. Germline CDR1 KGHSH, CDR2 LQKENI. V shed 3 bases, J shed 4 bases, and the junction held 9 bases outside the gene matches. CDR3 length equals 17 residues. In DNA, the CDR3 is TGTGCCAGCTCACCCGGGACAGGGGGCCCGAGGCCAGAGACCCAGTACTTC. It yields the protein CASSPGTGGPRPETQYF.

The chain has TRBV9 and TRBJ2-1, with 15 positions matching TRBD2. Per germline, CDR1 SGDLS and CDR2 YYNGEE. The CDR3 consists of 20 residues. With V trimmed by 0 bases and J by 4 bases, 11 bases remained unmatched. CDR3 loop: CASSVARTSGRVGGYNEQFF. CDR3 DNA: TGTGCCAGCAGCGTAGCCCGGACTAGCGGGAGGGTGGGTGGATACAATGAGCAGTTCTTC.

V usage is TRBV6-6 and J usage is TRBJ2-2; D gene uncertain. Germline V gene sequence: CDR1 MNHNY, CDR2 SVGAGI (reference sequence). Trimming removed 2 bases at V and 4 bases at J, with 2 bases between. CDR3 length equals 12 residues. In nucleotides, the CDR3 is TGTGCCAGCAGTTACGCCACCGGGGAGCTGTTTTTT. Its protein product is CASSYATGELFF.

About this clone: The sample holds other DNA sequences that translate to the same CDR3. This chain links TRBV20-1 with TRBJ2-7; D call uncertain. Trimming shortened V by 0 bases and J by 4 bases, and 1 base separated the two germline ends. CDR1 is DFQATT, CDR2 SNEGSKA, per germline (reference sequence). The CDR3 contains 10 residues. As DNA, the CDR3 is TGCAGTGCTAGAGAATACGAGCAGTACTTC. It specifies CSAREYEQYF.

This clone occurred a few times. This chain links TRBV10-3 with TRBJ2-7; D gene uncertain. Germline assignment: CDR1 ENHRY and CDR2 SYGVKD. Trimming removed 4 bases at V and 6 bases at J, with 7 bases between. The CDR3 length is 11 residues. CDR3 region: CAISGGVEQYF. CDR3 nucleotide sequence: TGTGCCATCAGTGGGGGTGTCGAGCAGTACTTC.

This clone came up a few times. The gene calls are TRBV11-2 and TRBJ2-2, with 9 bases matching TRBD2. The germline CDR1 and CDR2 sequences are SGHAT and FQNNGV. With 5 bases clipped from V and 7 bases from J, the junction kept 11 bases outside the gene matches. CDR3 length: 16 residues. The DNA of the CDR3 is TGTGCCAGCAGCCCGCGGGGCGGGAGGGCCGTCGGGGAGCTGTTTTTT. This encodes CASSPRGGRAVGELFF. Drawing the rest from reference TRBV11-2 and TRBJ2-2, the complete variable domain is EAGVAQSPRYKIIEKRQSVAFWCNPISGHATLYWYQQILGQGPKLLIQFQNNGVVDDSQLPKDRFSAERLKGVDSTLKIQPAKLEDSAVYLCASSPRGGRAVGELFFGEGSRLTVL.

This CDR3 reads CASSPGSDTGELFF. The CDR3 DNA is TGTGCCAGCAGCCCCGGGTCGGACACCGGGGAGCTGTTTTTT. The J gene is TRBJ2-2, the V gene TRBV28, with D unclear. This CDR3 has 14 residues. V was clipped by 6 bases and J by 3 bases, with 11 bases between them. Germline loops: CDR1 MDHEN, CDR2 SYDVKM.

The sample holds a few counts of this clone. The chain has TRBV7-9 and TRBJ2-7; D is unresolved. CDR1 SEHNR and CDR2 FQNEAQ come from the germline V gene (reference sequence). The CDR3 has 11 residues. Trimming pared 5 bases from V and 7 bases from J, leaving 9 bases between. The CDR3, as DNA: TGTGCCAGCAGCCCCATGTATGAGCAGTACTTC. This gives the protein CASSPMYEQYF.

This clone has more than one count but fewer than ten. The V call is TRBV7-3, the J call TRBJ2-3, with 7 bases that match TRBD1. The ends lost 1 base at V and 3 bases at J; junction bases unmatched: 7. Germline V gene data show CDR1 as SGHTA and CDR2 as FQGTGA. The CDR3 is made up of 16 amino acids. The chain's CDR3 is CASSLRGGEETDTQYF. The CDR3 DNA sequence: TGTGCCAGCAGCTTAAGAGGGGGCGAAGAAACAGATACGCAGTATTTT. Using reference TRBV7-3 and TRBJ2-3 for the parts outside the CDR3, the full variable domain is GAGVSQTPSNKVTEKGKYVELRCDPISGHTALYWYRQSLGQGPEFLIYFQGTGAADDSGLPNDRFFAVRPEGSVSTLKIQRTERGDSAVYLCASSLRGGEETDTQYFGPGTRLTVL.